These 14 T cell receptor beta chains came from one sample sequenced in a study of blood T cell repertoires in COVID-19 (dated by TCRdb to about 2020). The protocol used for the library was the immunoSEQ multiplex PCR assay. TCRdb took this table from immuneACCESS and kept in-frame rearrangements with V and J called. Such tables lack part of the clones; where checked against another copy, unresolved V genes explain under half of the gap, and the rest is unexplained. In all, the sample holds some 100,000 clones, and 65% to 90% of those were seen once. Clones ranked in the top ten supply approximately 2.4% of the sample. The sequenced material came from PBMCs or T cells enriched from blood (not recorded which). The receptors were gathered from a woman aged 45-65 years who had recovered from COVID-19.

This CDR3 reads CASSLIIAGGLFRELFF. CDR3 nucleotide sequence: TGTGCCAGCAGTTTAATCATTGCGGGAGGGCTGTTTCGGGAGCTGTTTTTT. This rearrangement joins TRBV27 to TRBJ2-2; TRBD2 matches 9 bases. Losses at the gene ends were 2 bases for V and 9 bases for J; bases not matched to a gene: 13. Germline V gene sequence: CDR1 MNHEY, CDR2 SMNVEV (reference sequence). The CDR3 has 17 amino acids.

The rearrangement joins TRBV6-6 to TRBJ1-6; TRBD1 agrees at 7 bases. Looked up from germline, CDR1 is MNHNY and CDR2 is SVGAGI (reference sequence). J gave up 8 bases and V 6 bases, and 10 bases lay outside the gene matches. The CDR3 runs to 15 residues. Written as DNA, the CDR3 is TGTGCCAGCAGGGGGCGGGACAGCAATTATTCACCCCTCCACTTT. Protein sequence: CASRGRDSNYSPLHF.

The chain joins TRBV7-9 to TRBJ1-5; unclear D gene. Trimming pared 1 base from V and 9 bases from J, leaving 10 bases between. The CDR3 is made up of 13 amino acids. Germline V gene sequence: CDR1 SEHNR, CDR2 FQNEAQ (reference sequence). The CDR3 protein is CASSLGGLRPQHF. CDR3 DNA sequence: TGTGCCAGCAGCTTAGGAGGTTTGAGGCCCCAGCATTTT.

V and J are TRBV14 and TRBJ2-2, with D tentatively TRBD1 (6 bases). The CDR3 is made up of 18 amino acids. Per germline, CDR1 SGHDN and CDR2 FVKESK. The ends were cut back, 4 bases at V and 6 bases at J, with 24 bases in the middle. The CDR3 DNA reads as TGTGCCAGCAGCCGCCTGGCGTCCGGGACACCTGCCGCCGGGGAGCTGTTTTTT. As protein: CASSRLASGTPAAGELFF.

The V and J genes are TRBV5-6 and TRBJ2-7, with D unresolved. CDR1 is SGHDT, CDR2 YYEEEE, per germline. Trimming took off 3 bases at V and 2 bases at J, with 6 bases between the two ends. This CDR3 is built from 12 residues. CDR3 bases: TGTGCCAGCAGCTCGAACACCTACGAGCAGTACTTC. It encodes CASSSNTYEQYF. The entire variable domain, with the rest obtained from reference TRBV5-6 and TRBJ2-7, is as follows: DAGVTQSPTHLIKTRGQQVTLRCSPKSGHDTVSWYQQALGQGPQFIFQYYEEEERQRGNFPDRFSGHQFPNYSSELNVNALLLGDSALYLCASSSNTYEQYFGPGTRLTVT.

The DNA for the CDR3 is TGTGCCAGCAGCCTAGGGGGACAGGGACGCAATCAGCCCCAGCATTTT. Translation gives CASSLGGQGRNQPQHF. The J gene is TRBJ1-5, the V gene TRBV28; 9 bases agree with TRBD1. Germline assignment: CDR1 MDHEN and CDR2 SYDVKM. V was pared by 6 bases and J by 2 bases, with 8 bases of the junction left unmatched. The CDR3 is 16 residues long.

A few counts support this clone. This chain links TRBV28 with TRBJ2-7, with 11 positions matching TRBD1. With V trimmed by 1 base and J by 3 bases, 5 bases remained unmatched. This CDR3 has 16 amino acids. CDR1 is MDHEN, CDR2 SYDVKM, per germline. CDR3 nucleotides: TGTGCCAGCAGTTTATCTCGGACAGGGGGCGGCTACGAGCAGTACTTC. It encodes CASSLSRTGGGYEQYF.

V and J are TRBV5-4 and TRBJ2-3; a weak D match, TRBD2 (6 bases). V was cut by 0 bases and J by 4 bases, with 18 bases left in between. The CDR3 runs to 17 residues. Germline CDR1 reads SGHNT; CDR2 reads YYREEE (reference sequence). In DNA, the CDR3 is TGTGCCAGCAGCTTGGCCCCCGGAGGACTAACCTCAGATACGCAGTATTTT. This translates into CASSLAPGGLTSDTQYF.

V gene TRBV10-3 combines with J gene TRBJ2-5, with 9 positions matching TRBD2. Looked up from germline, CDR1 is ENHRY and CDR2 is SYGVKD. The CDR3 loop spans 14 amino acids. Germline trimming cut 6 bases from V and 5 bases from J; bases unmatched to any gene: 7. In nucleotides, the CDR3 is TGTGCCATCAGACCTAGTAGCGGGAGTGAGACCCAGTACTTC. Translation: CAIRPSSGSETQYF.

The gene calls are TRBV5-1 and TRBJ1-4; the match to TRBD1 covers 8 bases. The junction had 12 bases not matched to a gene; V was cut back by 4 bases and J by 7 bases. The germline gives CDR1 SGHRS, CDR2 YFSETQ. The CDR3 is 16 amino acids. The chain's CDR3 is CASSPAGQGAGEKLFF. The CDR3 nucleotides read TGCGCCAGCAGCCCGGCGGGGCAGGGGGCAGGTGAAAAACTGTTTTTT.

The V gene is TRBV10-2, the J gene TRBJ1-6, with 8 bases matching TRBD1. The V segment lost 6 bases and the J segment 7 bases; nucleotides outside the gene matches: 5. Germline-derived CDR1 and CDR2 are WSHSY and SAAADI. The CDR3 length is 14 residues. The CDR3 reads CASRETGENSPLHF. The CDR3 DNA is TGCGCCAGCAGGGAGACAGGGGAGAATTCACCCCTCCACTTT.

J is TRBJ2-3 and V is TRBV7-3; 8 nucleotides match TRBD2. The CDR3 runs to 15 residues. The junction had 6 bases not matched to a gene; V was cut back by 4 bases and J by 3 bases. Germline V lookup: CDR1 SGHTA, CDR2 FQGTGA. The CDR3 DNA follows: TGTGCCAGCAGCTCCCGGGGGGGAGGGACAGATACGCAGTATTTT. Its protein is CASSSRGGGTDTQYF.

The chain links TRBV11-3 to TRBJ2-7; tentatively, D is TRBD2 (6 bases). The CDR3 length is 14 residues. The germline V gene encodes CDR1 SGHNT and CDR2 YENEEA. V lost 7 bases and J lost 5, with 18 bases in between. CDR3 sequence reads: CASNHWLAQHEQYF. The CDR3 DNA follows: TGTGCCAGCAACCACTGGCTAGCGCAACACGAGCAGTACTTC. Combining the CDR3 with reference TRBV11-3 and TRBJ2-7 gives the whole variable domain EAGVVQSPRYKIIEKKQPVAFWCNPISGHNTLYWYLQNLGQGPELLIRYENEEAVDDSQLPKDRFSAERLKGVDSTLKIQPAELGDSAVYLCASNHWLAQHEQYFGPGTRLTVT.

V and J are TRBV4-2 and TRBJ2-1, with 8 bases matching TRBD2. The trim removed 1 base at V and 0 bases at J, leaving 5 bases unmatched. Germline CDR1 reads LGHNA; CDR2 reads YNFKEQ. The CDR3 has 17 amino acids. Written as DNA, the CDR3 is TGTGCCAGCAGCCAAGTAGCGGGGCAAAGCTCCTACAATGAGCAGTTCTTC. As protein: CASSQVAGQSSYNEQFF.